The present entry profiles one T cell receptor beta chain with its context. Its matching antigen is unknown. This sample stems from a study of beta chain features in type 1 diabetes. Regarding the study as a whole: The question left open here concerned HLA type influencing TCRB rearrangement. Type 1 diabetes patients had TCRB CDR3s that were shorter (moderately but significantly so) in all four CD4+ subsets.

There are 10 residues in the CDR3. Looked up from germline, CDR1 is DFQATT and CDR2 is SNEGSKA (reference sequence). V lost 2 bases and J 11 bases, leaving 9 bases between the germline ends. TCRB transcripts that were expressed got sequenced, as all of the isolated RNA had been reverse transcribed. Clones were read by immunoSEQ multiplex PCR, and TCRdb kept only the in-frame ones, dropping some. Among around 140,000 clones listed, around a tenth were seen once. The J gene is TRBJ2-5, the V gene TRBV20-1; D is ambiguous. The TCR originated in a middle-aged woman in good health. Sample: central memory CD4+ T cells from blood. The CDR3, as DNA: TGCAGTGCTAGACTCGTGGAGCAGTACTTC. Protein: CSARLVEQYF.